This section outlines one T cell receptor beta chain sequence together with its context. This entry belongs to a study of patients and donors after allogeneic stem cell transplantation. V shed 0 bases, J shed 6 bases, and the junction held 5 bases outside the gene matches. CDR3 size: 15 residues. The germline V gene has CDR1 MNHEY and CDR2 SVGEGT. TCRdb reanalysed the RT-PCR reads using MiXCR and keeps one entry per CDR3 protein. The data contain about a million distinct CDR3 sequences, roughly 17% of them singletons. The source is a human donor who was either an allogeneic HSCT recipient or a stem cell or donor lymphocyte infusion donor (not recorded which). It is not recorded whose cells these are; they may come from a transplant donor. The rearrangement links TRBV6-2 or TRBV6-3 to TRBJ1-5; TRBD1 aligns across 7 bases. Sequenced material: blood, either unsorted or a sorted T cell fraction (not recorded which). CDR3 in amino acids: CASSYSKGAPQPQHF. DNA for the CDR3: TGTGCCAGCAGTTACTCGAAGGGGGCCCCTCAGCCCCAGCATTTT.